This passage covers 18 T cell receptor beta chains from one sample sequenced in a study of shared clonotypes between healthy human individuals (dated by TCRdb to 2018 to 2020). Library preparation was by the immunoSEQ multiplex PCR assay. TCRdb took this table from immuneACCESS and kept in-frame rearrangements with V and J called. Such tables lack part of the clones; where checked against another copy, unresolved V genes explain under half of the gap, and the rest is unexplained. The sample data list hundreds of thousands of clones, and 92% of these were observed just once. About a quarter of the sample goes to the ten largest clones. For the CD8 naive samples, CD45RO-negative cells were positively selected for CCR7, yielding a CD45RA+CCR7+ population from which TemRA cells were excluded. The sequencing sample was made of naive CD8+ T cells sorted from blood. The cell subset or site tag for this specimen amounts to: CD45RA+CCR7+. These receptors were taken from a man aged 25-40 years in good health.

The genes are TRBV14 and TRBJ2-5; 7 nucleotides match TRBD2. Per germline, CDR1 SGHDN and CDR2 FVKESK. This CDR3 region has 15 residues. V trimming: 1 base; J trimming: 5 bases; junction bases outside the gene matches: 7. This CDR3 reads CASSQARLAWETQYF. As DNA, the CDR3 is TGTGCCAGCAGCCAAGCCCGACTAGCCTGGGAGACCCAGTACTTC.

The V call is TRBV9, the J call TRBJ2-2, with 10 bases identical to TRBD2. Per germline, CDR1 SGDLS and CDR2 YYNGEE. The length of the CDR3 is 19 residues. J gave up 1 base and V 0 bases, and 9 bases lay outside the gene matches. For the CDR3, the DNA is TGTGCCAGCAGCGTAGGATGGCTAGCGGGAGTTGAGAACACCGGGGAGCTGTTTTTT. Residues: CASSVGWLAGVENTGELFF.

J is TRBJ2-6 and V is TRBV11-2; possibly TRBD1 for D (6 bases). Trimming shortened V by 5 bases and J by 1 base, and 9 bases separated the two germline ends. The CDR3 runs 15 residues. CDR1 is SGHAT, CDR2 FQNNGV, per germline. This CDR3 is CASSPGQSGANVLTF. In nucleotides, the CDR3 is TGTGCCAGCAGCCCAGGACAGTCTGGGGCCAACGTCCTGACTTTC.

This clone showed up just once. The rearrangement links TRBV19 to TRBJ2-1; 10 bases are a match to TRBD2. The CDR3 has 15 amino acids. Unmatched junction bases numbered 5, after V lost 2 bases and J lost 7 bases. Germline V gene sequence: CDR1 LNHDA, CDR2 SQIVND (reference sequence). The CDR3, as DNA: TGTGCCAGTAGTATAACAACTAGCGGGATTAATGAGCAGTTCTTC. Encoded protein: CASSITTSGINEQFF.

This clone has just one count. The J gene is TRBJ2-7, the V gene TRBV19, with 10 positions matching TRBD2. Trimming at V came to 6 bases and at J to 3 bases, leaving 8 bases not matched to a gene. The germline gives CDR1 LNHDA, CDR2 SQIVND (reference sequence). This CDR3 region has 15 residues. The CDR3 loop is CASRSASGSDYEQYF. The CDR3 DNA sequence: TGTGCCAGTAGATCAGCTAGCGGGAGTGACTACGAGCAGTACTTC.

The chain links TRBV4-1 to TRBJ1-2, with 8 bases lining up with TRBD1. Germline CDR1 MGHRA, CDR2 YSYEKL. Unmatched junction bases numbered 8, after V lost 0 bases and J lost 5 bases. The CDR3 is 16 residues long. DNA for the CDR3: TGCGCCAGCAGCCAAGATCTGTCAGGGGGCGCGTATGGCTACACCTTC. It encodes CASSQDLSGGAYGYTF.

V gene TRBV27 combines with J gene TRBJ2-1, with D tentatively TRBD2 (5 bases). Germline V gives CDR1 MNHEY, CDR2 SMNVEV (reference sequence). Trimming shortened V by 3 bases and J by 7 bases, and 16 bases separated the two germline ends. The CDR3 is 15 amino acids. CDR3 protein: CASSFIPEGGNEQFF. The CDR3 DNA is TGTGCCAGCAGTTTCATCCCCGAGGGTGGAAATGAGCAGTTCTTC.

The chain carries TRBV6-5 and TRBJ1-4; D remains ambiguous. Germline V gene lookup returns CDR1 MNHEY and CDR2 SVGAGI. The CDR3 totals 13 residues. V shed 0 bases and J shed 8 bases, with 7 bases lying between them. Written as DNA, the CDR3 is TGTGCCAGCAGTTACTCGCCCCGCGAAAAACTGTTTTTT. Translating it yields CASSYSPREKLFF.

The chain has TRBV6-5 and TRBJ2-5; 7 bases agree with TRBD2. The germline V gene has CDR1 MNHEY and CDR2 SVGAGI. Losses at the gene ends were 5 bases for V and 2 bases for J; bases not matched to a gene: 8. CDR3 length: 15 residues. CDR3 in amino acids: CASSPLGGIQETQYF. The CDR3 DNA follows: TGTGCCAGCAGTCCCCTGGGGGGGATACAAGAGACCCAGTACTTC.

J is TRBJ2-7 and V is TRBV29-1; TRBD2 agrees at 9 bases. CDR1 SQVTM and CDR2 ANQGSEA come from the germline V gene. With V trimmed by 6 bases and J by 3 bases, 9 bases remained unmatched. CDR3 size: 14 residues. CDR3 amino acids: CSVLPAGGGYEQYF. The CDR3 nucleotides are TGCAGCGTCCTTCCAGCGGGAGGAGGCTACGAGCAGTACTTC.

The table lists this clone with a few counts. The chain is built from TRBV11-2 and TRBJ2-7; TRBD2 matches at 9 bases. Germline CDR1 SGHAT, CDR2 FQNNGV. Losses at the gene ends were 1 base for V and 2 bases for J; bases not matched to a gene: 12. This CDR3 is built from 18 residues. CDR3 region: CASSLGSAGGPRAYEQYF. Written as DNA, the CDR3 is TGTGCCAGCAGCTTAGGGAGCGCGGGAGGGCCTAGGGCCTACGAGCAGTACTTC.

The rearrangement links TRBV14 to TRBJ2-1; no clear D. V was shortened by 4 bases and J by 6 bases, with 13 bases between the two germline ends. The CDR3 spans 14 residues. Germline V CDR1 and CDR2: SGHDN, FVKESK. The CDR3 coding sequence is TGTGCCAGCAGCCGGCCTTGGGCTCTCAATGAGCAGTTCTTC. Amino acids: CASSRPWALNEQFF.

The chain uses TRBV29-1 and TRBJ2-5; 14 bases line up with TRBD2. Germline-derived CDR1 and CDR2 are SQVTM and ANQGSEA. V gave up 7 bases and J gave up 3 bases; unmatched junction bases: 1. CDR3 length: 13 amino acids. CDR3 coding DNA: TGCAGCGAGGGACTAGCGGGAGAAGAGACCCAGTACTTC. Protein: CSEGLAGEETQYF. Full variable domain (outside the CDR3, taken from reference TRBV29-1 and TRBJ2-5): SAVISQKPSRDICQRGTSLTIQCQVDSQVTMMFWYRQQPGQSLTLIATANQGSEATYESGFVIDKFPISRPNLTFSTLTVSNMSPEDSSIYLCSEGLAGEETQYFGPGTRLLVL.

This clone was seen only once. This chain links TRBV14 with TRBJ2-3; 9 bases agree with TRBD2. V shed 4 bases, J shed 4 bases, and the junction held 6 bases outside the gene matches. Germline V lookup: CDR1 SGHDN, CDR2 FVKESK. The CDR3 spans 15 residues. Here the CDR3 reads CASSLLAGVADTQYF. The CDR3 DNA reads as TGTGCCAGCAGCCTATTAGCGGGAGTGGCAGATACGCAGTATTTT.

The chain links TRBV29-1 to TRBJ2-7; TRBD1 matches at 10 bases. Unmatched junction bases numbered 9, after V lost 7 bases and J lost 6 bases. Germline-derived CDR1 and CDR2 are SQVTM and ANQGSEA. CDR3 length: 13 amino acids. CDR3 amino acids: CSGRGTGDGEQYF. The CDR3 bases are TGCAGCGGGAGGGGGACAGGGGATGGCGAGCAGTACTTC.

This chain joins TRBV7-9 and TRBJ1-5; 9 bases are a match to TRBD1. V lost 1 base, J lost 7 bases, and 5 bases stayed unmatched. Looked up from germline, CDR1 is SEHNR and CDR2 is FQNEAQ (reference sequence). The CDR3 is made up of 15 amino acids. The CDR3 DNA follows: TGTGCCAGCAGCTTAGGGGGACAGGGCGGACAGCCCCAGCATTTT. Protein sequence: CASSLGGQGGQPQHF.

CDR3: CAWSVPTPNPLPGELFF. CDR3 in DNA: TGTGCCTGGAGTGTCCCCACCCCAAATCCGTTGCCCGGGGAGCTGTTTTTT. The chain joins TRBV30 to TRBJ2-2; no reliable D call. The CDR3 runs 17 residues. V shed 0 bases and J shed 6 bases, with 20 bases lying between them. The germline gives CDR1 GTSNPN, CDR2 SVGIG (reference sequence).

On this clone itself: The same CDR3 is also encoded by other DNA sequences in this sample. CDR3 nucleotides: TGTGCCAGCAGTTTAGGGGTCTTGTCCACAGATACGCAGTATTTT. This translates into CASSLGVLSTDTQYF. The chain carries TRBV27 and TRBJ2-3; no clear D gene. The germline gives CDR1 MNHEY, CDR2 SMNVEV (reference sequence). This CDR3 region has 15 residues. V gave up 2 bases and J gave up 2 bases, with 11 bases separating them.